Listed below are T cell receptor beta chains from one sample, sequenced in a study of cytomegalovirus exposure and HLA in healthy donors. Measured with immunoSEQ multiplex PCR; TCRdb has only the in-frame clones, and not every one. The table records about 94,000 clones, just under 80% of them present only once. The sequencing sample was made of PBMCs. These receptor sequences come from a middle-aged woman in good health and CMV-seronegative. CDR3s include the opening cysteine and the closing phenylalanine or tryptophan. A D gene is named only where the DNA matches it firmly. Not every row has a clone size; where given, it reads once, few, many or a size class.

>TRBJ1-1|NA|TRBV9|NA
TGTGCCAGCAGCGTAGTTGGCAGGGAAGCTTTCTTT
CASSVVGREAFF
>TRBJ2-5|TRBD1|TRBV2|NA
TGTGCCAGCAGTGTCGACAGGGGTTACCAAGAGACCCAGTACTTC
CASSVDRGYQETQYF
>TRBJ1-1|NA|TRBV6-5|NA
TGTGCCAGCAGTTATGCAGGGCAGAACACTGAAGCTTTCTTT
CASSYAGQNTEAFF
>TRBJ2-7|TRBD2|TRBV7-2|NA
TGTGCCAGCAGCTCCCCGGGGGGTACCTACGAGCAGTACTTC
CASSSPGGTYEQYF
>TRBJ2-3|TRBD2|TRBV2|NA
TGTGCCAGCAGTGTGGCTAGCGGTAGAAAGAGCTCTAGCACAGATACGCAGTATTTT
CASSVASGRKSSSTDTQYF
>TRBJ2-3|NA|TRBV2|NA
TGTGCCAGCAATCTCGATACGCAGTATTTT
CASNLDTQYF
>TRBJ1-6|TRBD1|TRBV6-5|NA
TGTGCCAGCAGCGCAGGGGGCACCTATAATTCACCCCTCCACTTT
CASSAGGTYNSPLHF
>TRBJ1-5|TRBD1|TRBV9|NA
TGTGCCAGCAGCCCGACAGGGGTCGACAATCAGCCCCAGCATTTT
CASSPTGVDNQPQHF
>TRBJ1-2|TRBD1|TRBV10-3|few
TGTGCCATCAGTCCGGGACAGGGAGACTATGGCTACACCTTC
CAISPGQGDYGYTF
>TRBJ2-2|TRBD2|TRBV14|few
TGTGCCAGCAGCGCATGGGAGGGAAAAGCGAACACCGGGGAGCTGTTTTTT
CASSAWEGKANTGELFF